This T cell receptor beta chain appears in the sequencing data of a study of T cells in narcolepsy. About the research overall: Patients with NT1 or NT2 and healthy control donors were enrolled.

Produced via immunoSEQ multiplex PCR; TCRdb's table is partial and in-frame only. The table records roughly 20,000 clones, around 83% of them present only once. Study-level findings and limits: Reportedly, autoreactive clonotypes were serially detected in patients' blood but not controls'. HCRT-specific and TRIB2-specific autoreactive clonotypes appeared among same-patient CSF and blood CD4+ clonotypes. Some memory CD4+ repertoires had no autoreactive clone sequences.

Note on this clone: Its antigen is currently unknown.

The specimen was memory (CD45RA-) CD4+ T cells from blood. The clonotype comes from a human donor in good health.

The CDR3 is CASSSPGEATEAFF. In DNA form, the CDR3 reads TGTGCCAGCAGTTCCCCAGGGGAGGCCACTGAAGCTTTCTTT. The chain recombines TRBV28 with TRBJ1-1; D may be TRBD1 (6 bases). With 4 bases removed from V and 4 bases from J, the gap between germline ends came to 13 bases. Germline loops: CDR1 MDHEN, CDR2 SYDVKM. There are 14 residues in the CDR3.